Listed below are T cell receptor beta chains from one sample, sequenced in a study of siplizumab effects on memory and regulatory T cells. TCRdb's copy holds only in-frame clones and misses some; the assay was immunoSEQ multiplex PCR. The sample shows some 99,000 clones, 90% to 95% of them seen only once. Specimen: Tregs sorted from blood. Every receptor here comes from a human donor in good health. CDR3s include the opening cysteine and the closing phenylalanine or tryptophan.

cdr3_length	j_call	v_call	cdr3_aa
16	TRBJ2-1	TRBV27	CASSPRGLFSYNEQFF
14	TRBJ1-1	TRBV7-9	CASSLGHPNTEAFF
15	TRBJ2-7	TRBV5-1	CASRARTGGFYEQYF
15	TRBJ1-3	TRBV6-1	CAAGPWVLSGNTIYF
16	TRBJ2-7	TRBV4-2	CASSQHRALGLYEQYF
14	TRBJ1-1	TRBV6-5	CASSYGDMNTEAFF
14	TRBJ2-5	TRBV5-4	CASSLAGAKETQYF
15	TRBJ2-5	TRBV19	CASSKIRTGKETQYF
14	TRBJ2-1	TRBV6-5	CASRRAGWQNEQFF
14	TRBJ2-7	TRBV18	CASSRGQEAYEQYF
15	TRBJ2-3	TRBV6-1	CASRPQGASTDTQYF
14	TRBJ1-6	TRBV11-2	CASSIQGSDSPLHF
14	TRBJ2-7	TRBV27	CASSLGGDWNEQYF
12	TRBJ2-6	TRBV27	CASGSGANVLTF
13	TRBJ1-2	TRBV25-1	CASRRGANYGYTF
17	TRBJ2-1	TRBV11-2	CASSEITGTSGSDEQFF
15	TRBJ2-1	TRBV7-9	CASSLGVREGHEQFF
15	TRBJ2-1	TRBV7-2	CASSSAVPAYNEQFF
17	TRBJ1-1	TRBV5-6	CASSLASWAPRSTEAFF
15	TRBJ2-2	TRBV11-2	CASSPRWDGTGELFF
13	TRBJ1-1	TRBV11-2	CASSFNRDTEAFF
15	TRBJ2-2	TRBV7-9	CASSFITSGRGELFF
14	TRBJ2-4	TRBV6-5	CASRSRSAKNIQYF
14	TRBJ2-7	TRBV5-1	CASSLMTDPYEQYF
15	TRBJ1-1	TRBV19	CASSIDYRKNTEAFF
19	TRBJ2-1	TRBV11-1	CASTSFGLAGGPDHNEQFF
15	TRBJ2-7	TRBV11-2	CASSPLGAMVYEQYF
13	TRBJ2-7	TRBV10-3	CAIKRESSYEQYF
13	TRBJ2-3	TRBV18	CASSPTSTDTQYF
15	TRBJ1-3	TRBV9	CASSVAEGSGNTIYF
15	TRBJ2-7	TRBV14	CASSRTGVGSYEQYF
11	TRBJ2-7	TRBV2	CASSPSYEQYF
15	TRBJ2-7	TRBV15	CATSRLQGAPYEQYF
15	TRBJ1-5	TRBV4-2	CASSQEWTDNQPQHF
15	TRBJ2-2	TRBV2	CASSGLGKNTGELFF
15	TRBJ2-7	TRBV27	CASSLSLGDFYEQYF
14	TRBJ1-6	TRBV7-2	CASSLGQINSPLHF
15	TRBJ2-7	TRBV6-5	CASKNPGQGAHEQYF
16	TRBJ1-3	TRBV18	CASSPPGQRSGNTIYF
13	TRBJ1-5	TRBV7-8	CASSFDSNQPQHF
12	TRBJ2-5	TRBV7-2	CASKRVGETQYF
11	TRBJ1-2	TRBV6-6	CASSYSYGYTF
12	TRBJ2-1	TRBV15	CATSIQFSEQFF
15	TRBJ1-4	TRBV10-2	CASSDSGWTNEKLFF
16	TRBJ2-3	TRBV2	CASSEGLAGVTDTQYF
12	TRBJ2-7	TRBV5-1	CASSLIQGEQYF
14	TRBJ1-2	TRBV5-1	CASSRTPINYGYTF
13	TRBJ2-1	TRBV10-1	CATASGQYNEQFF
15	TRBJ1-2	TRBV9	CASSPQGTADYGYTF
12	TRBJ2-5	TRBV30	CAWSARLGTQYF
12	TRBJ2-7	TRBV6-6	CASSGAGYEQYF
11	TRBJ1-2	TRBV29-1	CSVDLGYGYTF
14	TRBJ1-1	TRBV6-1	CASSMVTGNTEAFF
8	TRBJ1-2	TRBV10-1	CATLRNTF
15	TRBJ1-5	TRBV5-8	CASSPYSVFNQPQHF